This T cell receptor (beta chain) originates from a study of cytomegalovirus exposure and HLA in healthy donors. Looking at the study overall: Ancestry clustering placed more than 80% of over 300 genotyped donors in the Caucasian-associated cluster. General study results and limits: Most of the CMV-associated TCR beta chains (in a later analysis) appeared to be HLA-restricted. For presence/absence analyses, sequencing depth was assumed to be roughly uniform across donors.

PCR employed 60 Vbeta and 13 Jbeta primers. TCRdb's table, derived via immunoSEQ multiplex PCR, lists solely in-frame clones and lacks some. The table records approximately 100,000 clones, around 82% of them present only once. In this sample, this clone turned up once. Its antigen is undetermined. This receptor was obtained from a woman aged 40 to 50 in good health and CMV-seronegative. The sample taken for sequencing was PBMCs.

The DNA for the CDR3 is TGTGCCAGCAGCCCATCCCTAGCGGCTTTCACAGATACGCAGTATTTT. Translated: CASSPSLAAFTDTQYF. V usage is TRBV13 and J usage is TRBJ2-3; 7 nucleotides agree with TRBD2. After removal of 5 bases from V and 2 bases from J, the junction contained 10 bases not matched to a gene. Germline CDR1 reads PRHDT; CDR2 reads FYEKMQ (reference sequence). This CDR3 is 16 amino acids long.